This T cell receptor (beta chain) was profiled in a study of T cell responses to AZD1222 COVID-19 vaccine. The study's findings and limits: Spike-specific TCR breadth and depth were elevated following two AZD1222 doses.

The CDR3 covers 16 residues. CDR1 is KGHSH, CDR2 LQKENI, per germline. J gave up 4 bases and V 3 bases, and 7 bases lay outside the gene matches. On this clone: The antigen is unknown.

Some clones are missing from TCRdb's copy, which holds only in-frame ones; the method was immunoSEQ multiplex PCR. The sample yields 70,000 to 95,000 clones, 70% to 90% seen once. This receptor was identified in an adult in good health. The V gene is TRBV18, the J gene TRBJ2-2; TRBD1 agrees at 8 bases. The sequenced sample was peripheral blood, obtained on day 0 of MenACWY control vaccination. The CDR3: CASSPQGARSTGELFF. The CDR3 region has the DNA TGTGCCAGCTCACCGCAGGGGGCAAGGAGCACCGGGGAGCTGTTTTTT.